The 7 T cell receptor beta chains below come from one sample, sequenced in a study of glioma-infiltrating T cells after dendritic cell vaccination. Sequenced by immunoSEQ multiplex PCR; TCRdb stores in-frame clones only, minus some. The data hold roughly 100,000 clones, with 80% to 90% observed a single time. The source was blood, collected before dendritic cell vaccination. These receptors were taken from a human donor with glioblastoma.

The CDR3 nucleotides read TGTGCCAGCAAGGCGGGAGTTGAAGCTTTCTTT. Its protein product is CASKAGVEAFF. The chain joins TRBV6-5 to TRBJ1-1; D is uncertain. The length of the CDR3 is 11 residues. V shed 7 bases and J shed 7 bases, with 10 bases lying between them. Per the germline V gene, CDR1 is MNHEY and CDR2 is SVGAGI.

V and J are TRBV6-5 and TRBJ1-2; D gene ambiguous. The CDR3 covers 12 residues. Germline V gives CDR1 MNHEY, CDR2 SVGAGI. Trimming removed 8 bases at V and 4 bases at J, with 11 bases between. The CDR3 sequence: CASRSDPYGYTF. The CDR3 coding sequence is TGTGCCAGCCGGTCCGATCCCTATGGCTACACCTTC.

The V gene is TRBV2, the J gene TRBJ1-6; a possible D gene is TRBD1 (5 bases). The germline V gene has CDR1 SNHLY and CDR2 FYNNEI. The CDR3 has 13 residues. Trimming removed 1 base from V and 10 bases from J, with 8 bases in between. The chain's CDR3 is CASSEGEGSPLHF. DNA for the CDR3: TGTGCCAGCAGTGAAGGGGAGGGGTCACCCCTCCACTTT.

The CDR3 spells CASSLEQEGTQYF. CDR3 sequence (DNA): TGTGCCAGCAGCTTGGAACAGGAAGGGACCCAGTACTTC. The V and J genes are TRBV7-2 and TRBJ2-5, with D possibly being TRBD1 (5 bases). There are 13 residues in the CDR3. CDR1 SGHTA and CDR2 FQGNSA come from the germline V gene. V lost 3 bases, J lost 7 bases, and 12 bases lay in between.

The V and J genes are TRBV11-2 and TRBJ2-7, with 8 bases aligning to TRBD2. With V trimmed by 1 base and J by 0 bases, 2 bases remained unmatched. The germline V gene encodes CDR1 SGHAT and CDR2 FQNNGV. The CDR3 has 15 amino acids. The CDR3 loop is CASSLGAGGSYEQYF. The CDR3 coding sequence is TGTGCCAGCAGCTTAGGGGCGGGGGGCTCCTACGAGCAGTACTTC.

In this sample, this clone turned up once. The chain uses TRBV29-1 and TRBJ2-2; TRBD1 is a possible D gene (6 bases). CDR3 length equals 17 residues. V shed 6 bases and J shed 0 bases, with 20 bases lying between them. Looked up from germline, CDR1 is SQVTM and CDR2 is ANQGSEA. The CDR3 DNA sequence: TGCAGCGTCGAAAGCCTATGGACAGTCTCGAACACCGGGGAGCTGTTTTTT. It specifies CSVESLWTVSNTGELFF.

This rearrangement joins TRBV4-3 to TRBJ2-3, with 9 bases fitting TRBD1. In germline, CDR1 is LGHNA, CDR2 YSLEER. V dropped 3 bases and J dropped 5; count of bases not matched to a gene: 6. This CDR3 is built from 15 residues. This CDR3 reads CASSQEGQGRDTQYF. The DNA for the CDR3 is TGCGCCAGCAGCCAGGAAGGACAGGGGAGAGATACGCAGTATTTT.